Sequencing of this TCR beta chain was carried out in a study of blood T cell repertoires in COVID-19. V dropped 5 bases and J dropped 9; count of bases not matched to a gene: 10. Germline values: CDR1 PRHDT, CDR2 FYEKMQ (reference sequence). This CDR3 comprises 14 residues. Ages ranged from about 18 to 89 years, with residence in around 24 US areas. The method was immunoSEQ multiplex PCR; TCRdb's version includes in-frame clones alone and lacks a portion of them. The profile shows around 370,000 clones, 70% to 90% of them singletons. The genes are TRBV13 and TRBJ1-2; 9 bases are shared with TRBD1. The TCR originated in a woman in her late teens or twenties who had recovered from COVID-19. Sequencing used PBMCs or T cells enriched from blood (not recorded which). The DNA of the CDR3 is TGTGCCAGCAGCCACGGGACAGGGAGAGGTAGCTACACCTTC. This translates into CASSHGTGRGSYTF.